This T cell receptor (beta chain) was captured by sequencing in a study of T cells in Graves' hyperthyroidism and ophthalmopathy. General study results and limits: From stable hyperthyroidism, ophthalmopathy was separated by a 13 V-J model.

Uncontrolled infection, other autoimmune disease, pregnancy or lactation barred patients from enrollment. PBMCs stemmed from about 9.5 ml fresh peripheral blood. Regions amplified from RNA transcripts were the TCR beta CDR3 regions. Researchers ran a first-round RT-PCR on the TCR CDR3 using the HTBI primer set. TCRdb fed the multiplex PCR reads into MiXCR, producing one record per CDR3 protein. Of about 510,000 distinct CDR3 sequences listed, 14% are singletons. Regarding this clonotype: Its target is not known.

Germline CDR1 is MNHNS and CDR2 is SASEGT. Trimming removed 6 bases from V and 2 bases from J, with 9 bases in between. The CDR3 has 13 amino acids. The receptor comes from a woman aged 35 to 49 with Graves' hyperthyroidism. The sample taken for sequencing was blood. This chain links TRBV6-1 with TRBJ2-3; perhaps D is TRBD1 or TRBD2 (5 bases each). The chain's CDR3 is CASRGVPTDTQYF. In nucleotides, the CDR3 is TGTGCCAGCAGGGGGGTACCCACAGATACGCAGTATTTT.